Listed below are T cell receptor beta chains from one sample, sequenced in a study of CD8 T cells in Susac syndrome. A single record per CDR3 protein comes from TCRdb applying MiXCR to the immunoSEQ multiplex PCR reads. The sample includes some 96,000 distinct CDR3 sequences, 85% to 95% of them seen just once. The sequencing input was CD4+ T cells from PBMCs. The receptors were gathered from a human donor with Susac syndrome. The CDR3 runs from the conserved cysteine through the conserved F or W.

v_call	j_call	cdr3_aa
TRBV12-3/TRBV12-4	TRBJ1-2	CASSPGDGYGYTF
TRBV28	TRBJ1-4	CASSLPSGTGAEKLFF
TRBV18	TRBJ2-7	CASSPTTGSYEQYF
TRBV18	TRBJ2-5	CASSRRQETQYF
TRBV28	TRBJ2-1	CASLWRGGEQFF
TRBV29-1	TRBJ1-2	CSVEDLQGAVGYTF
TRBV30	TRBJ1-2	CAWRDRGAQGDGYTF
TRBV20-1	TRBJ2-5	CSARRTGEETQYF
TRBV30	TRBJ2-3	CAWSVTVVKDTQYF
TRBV11-2	TRBJ2-2	CASSPPPGTGELFF
TRBV11-2	TRBJ2-4	CASSFNTGEAKNIQYF
TRBV20-1	TRBJ1-5	CSAGGPGQSNQPQHF
TRBV29-1	TRBJ1-1	CSVVGTEAFF
TRBV28	TRBJ1-1	CASRSQGKAFF
TRBV29-1	TRBJ1-1	CSVRDRGAFF
TRBV25-1	TRBJ2-7	CASSNTYEQYF
TRBV5-4	TRBJ2-1	CASSEGLAGAVGNEQFF
TRBV5-6	TRBJ2-3	CASRLQLAGYTDTQYF
TRBV5-1	TRBJ2-3	CASSFRMGTDTQYF
TRBV6-5	TRBJ2-7	CASSPRGLAEQYF
TRBV12-5	TRBJ2-4	CASGLGGQAENIQYF
TRBV20-1	TRBJ2-5	CSARAGGGLETQYF
TRBV7-9	TRBJ2-7	CASSLGDLFYEQYF
TRBV19	TRBJ2-1	CASSMLRQTSYNEQFF
TRBV15	TRBJ2-2	CATSARDDTGELFF
TRBV30	TRBJ2-3	CAWSVLSHRVTDTQYF
TRBV12-3/TRBV12-4	TRBJ2-7	CASSLRLDSYEQYF
TRBV5-1	TRBJ2-2	CASSLGVAGVPGELFF
TRBV20-1	TRBJ2-7	CSAITGASYEQYF
TRBV7-6	TRBJ2-7	CASSQGPATYEQYF
TRBV5-6	TRBJ1-1	CASSWTGLHTEAFF
TRBV30	TRBJ2-7	CAWSVGGEQYF
TRBV20-1	TRBJ1-6	CSAIEGGQWYSPLHF
TRBV4-3	TRBJ2-3	CASSQEFGDTQYF
TRBV24-1	TRBJ2-7	CATSDGVEQYF
TRBV2	TRBJ2-5	CASSTRPTGQGGETQYF
TRBV28	TRBJ2-3	CASTNVRDHTDTQYF
TRBV20-1	TRBJ1-6	CSARVPGTALNSPLHF
TRBV28	TRBJ1-2	CATRAGGGGYTF
TRBV19	TRBJ1-1	CASEGQGITEAFF
TRBV4-2	TRBJ1-5	CASSLQPSNQPQHF
TRBV18	TRBJ2-6	CASSPVISLGGKGANVQTF
TRBV12-3/TRBV12-4	TRBJ2-5	CASSYSTGRETQYF
TRBV20-1	TRBJ2-2	CSARSGGDTGELFF
TRBV11-2	TRBJ2-1	CASSPQGLLAGNEQFF
TRBV2	TRBJ2-3	CASSGPLQGDTQYF
TRBV29-1	TRBJ2-3	CSVGITSTDTQYF
TRBV7-2	TRBJ2-3	CASSLKDTQYF
TRBV29-1	TRBJ2-5	CSFLRDTGQETQYF
TRBV20-1	TRBJ2-5	CSATGRNQETQYF
TRBV3-1	TRBJ1-2	CASSHGGGYTF
TRBV5-1	TRBJ2-7	CASSSAGNSYEQYF
TRBV20-1	TRBJ2-2	CSAREAGARLNTGELFF
TRBV2	TRBJ2-1	CASLGTSDNEQFF